These 2 T cell receptor beta chains originate from one sample sequenced in a study of blood T cell repertoires in COVID-19. Clones were sequenced by immunoSEQ multiplex PCR, and TCRdb holds only the in-frame ones, with some missing. The data contain around 110,000 clones, roughly four fifths of them singletons. The sample comprised peripheral blood. Every receptor here comes from a man older than 75 with COVID-19, enrolled during active disease.

The chain recombines TRBV27 with TRBJ2-2, with 10 bases matching TRBD1. The CDR3 loop spans 17 amino acids. From germline, CDR1 is MNHEY and CDR2 SMNVEV (reference sequence). The trim removed 8 bases at V and 1 base at J, leaving 10 bases unmatched. The CDR3 DNA reads TGTGCCAGCCGAACCCCGACAGGGGGCGGGAACACCGGGGAGCTGTTTTTT. It encodes CASRTPTGGGNTGELFF.

The rearrangement joins TRBV5-1 to TRBJ1-4, with D possibly being TRBD1 (6 bases). Between the trimmed V and J ends, which lost 4 bases and 4 bases, there was a span of 11 bases. This CDR3 has 14 residues. The V gene's germline CDR1 is SGHRS and CDR2 YFSETQ. DNA for the CDR3: TGCGCCAGCAGCGCGGACAGTCATAATGAAAAACTGTTTTTT. Its protein product is CASSADSHNEKLFF.